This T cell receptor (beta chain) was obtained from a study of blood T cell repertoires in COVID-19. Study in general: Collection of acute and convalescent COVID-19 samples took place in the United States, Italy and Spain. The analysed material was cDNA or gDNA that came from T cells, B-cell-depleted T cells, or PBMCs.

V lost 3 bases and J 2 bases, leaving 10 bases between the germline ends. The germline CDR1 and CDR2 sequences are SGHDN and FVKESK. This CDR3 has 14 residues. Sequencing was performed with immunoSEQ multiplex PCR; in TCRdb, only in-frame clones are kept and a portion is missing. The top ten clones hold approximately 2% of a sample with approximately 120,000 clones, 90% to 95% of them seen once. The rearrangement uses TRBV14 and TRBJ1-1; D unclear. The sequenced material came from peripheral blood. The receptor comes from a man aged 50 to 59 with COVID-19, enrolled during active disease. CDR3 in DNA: TGTGCCAGCAGCCATTCAGGTGGAAACACTGAAGCTTTCTTT. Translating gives CASSHSGGNTEAFF.